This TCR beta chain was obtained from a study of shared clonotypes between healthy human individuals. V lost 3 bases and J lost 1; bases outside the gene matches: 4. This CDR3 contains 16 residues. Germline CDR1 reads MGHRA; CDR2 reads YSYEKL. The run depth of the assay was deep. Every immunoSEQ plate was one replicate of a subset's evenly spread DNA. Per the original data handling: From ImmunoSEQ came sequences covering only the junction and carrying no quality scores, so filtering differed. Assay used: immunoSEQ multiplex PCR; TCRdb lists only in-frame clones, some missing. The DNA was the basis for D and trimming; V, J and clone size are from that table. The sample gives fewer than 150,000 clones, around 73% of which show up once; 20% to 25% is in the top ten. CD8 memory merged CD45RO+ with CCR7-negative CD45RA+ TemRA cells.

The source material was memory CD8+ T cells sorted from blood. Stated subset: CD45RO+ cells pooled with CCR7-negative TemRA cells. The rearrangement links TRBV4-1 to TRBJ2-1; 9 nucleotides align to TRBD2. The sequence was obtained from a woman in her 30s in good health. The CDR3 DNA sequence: TGCGCCAGCAGCCATCGGCTAGCGGGATCCTACAATGAGCAGTTCTTC. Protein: CASSHRLAGSYNEQFF.